The present TCR beta chain was sequenced within a study of identical twins. TCRdb independently ran MiXCR on the 5' RACE reads; one entry per CDR3 protein. The table shows 690,000 or so distinct CDR3 sequences, with 5.5% to 6.5% occurring only once. General observations from the study: Cord blood beta clonotypes present at high abundance carried fewer insertions; no such pattern appeared in memory repertoires. Instead of following the same donors, the conclusions were based on cross-sectional statistical analysis.

With V trimmed by 8 bases and J by 1 base, 8 bases remained unmatched. The CDR3 extends over 17 amino acids. Germline loops: CDR1 SEHNR, CDR2 FQNEAQ (reference sequence). The sample holds many counts of this clonotype. Its antigen is unknown. The chain is built from TRBV7-9 and TRBJ2-1; 13 bases line up with TRBD2. The sequence derives from a man aged 18 to 30 in good health. The sequenced sample was naive T cells sorted from blood. The CDR3: CASYQLAGGPSYNEQFF. The CDR3 DNA is TGTGCCAGCTATCAACTAGCGGGAGGGCCGTCCTACAATGAGCAGTTCTTC.